The rows below give T cell receptor beta chains drawn from one sample of a study of preoperative IRX-2 immunotherapy in early breast cancer. Some clones are missing from TCRdb's copy, which holds only in-frame ones; the method was immunoSEQ multiplex PCR. The profile covers about 37,000 clones, with 75% to 85% appearing a single time and over 1.3% taken by the ten largest. The input for sequencing was lymph node tissue, taken after IRX-2 immunotherapy. The receptors were sampled from a human donor with breast cancer. Both conserved end residues are part of each CDR3. D genes are given only for firm matches. A row's size may be missing; if present it is once, few, many or a size class.

TRBJ2-7,NA,TRBV6-8,TRBD1,TGTGCCAGCAGGGGACAGGAAGCCTACGAGCAGTACTTC,CASRGQEAYEQYF
TRBJ2-5,few,TRBV11-3,TRBD2,TGTGCCAGCAGCTTTAGACTAGCGGGAGAGACCCAGTACTTC,CASSFRLAGETQYF
TRBJ1-1,NA,TRBV7-1,NA,TGTGCCAGCAGCTTATCGGGGAACACTGAAGCTTTCTTT,CASSLSGNTEAFF
TRBJ1-4,NA,TRBV11-3,TRBD1,TGTGCCAGCAGCGCCGGGACAGAGAGTGAAAAACTGTTTTTT,CASSAGTESEKLFF
TRBJ1-3,NA,TRBV11-3,NA,TGTGCCAGCAGCCTTGGTAGGTGGGGCTCTGGAAACACCATATATTTT,CASSLGRWGSGNTIYF
TRBJ1-6,NA,TRBV19,TRBD1,TGTGCCACCTCGGGGACAGGGGATTCACCCCTCCACTTT,CATSGTGDSPLHF
TRBJ1-2,NA,TRBV28,TRBD1,TGTGCCAGCAGGGGAACCGGGACAGGGGGCTATGGCTACACCTTC,CASRGTGTGGYGYTF
TRBJ2-3,NA,TRBV6-8,NA,TGTGCCAGCAGTTACTCGTTGTCTAGTAGGGGCACAGATACGCAGTATTTT,CASSYSLSSRGTDTQYF
TRBJ1-1,NA,TRBV29-1,NA,TGCAGCGCTTACAGGGAGGGCACTGAAGCTTTCTTT,CSAYREGTEAFF
TRBJ1-3,NA,TRBV5-1,NA,TGCGCCAGCAGCTTGGAATCACAGGGTGGAAACACCATATATTTT,CASSLESQGGNTIYF
TRBJ1-4,NA,TRBV19,TRBD1,TGTGCCAGTAGACCCGGGACAGCCGGGGAAAAACTGTTTTTT,CASRPGTAGEKLFF
TRBJ1-4,NA,TRBV28,NA,TGTGCCAGCAGTTTGGGTAGGATAGCTAATGAAAAACTGTTTTTT,CASSLGRIANEKLFF
TRBJ2-1,NA,TRBV12-5,NA,TGTGCTAGTGGTCTACGACAAGGGTATCAGGGCGTTGTAGAGAATGAGCAGTTCTTC,CASGLRQGYQGVVENEQFF
TRBJ2-2,NA,TRBV6-8,NA,TGTGCCAGCAGCCCTTGGACCGGGGAGCTGTTTTTT,CASSPWTGELFF